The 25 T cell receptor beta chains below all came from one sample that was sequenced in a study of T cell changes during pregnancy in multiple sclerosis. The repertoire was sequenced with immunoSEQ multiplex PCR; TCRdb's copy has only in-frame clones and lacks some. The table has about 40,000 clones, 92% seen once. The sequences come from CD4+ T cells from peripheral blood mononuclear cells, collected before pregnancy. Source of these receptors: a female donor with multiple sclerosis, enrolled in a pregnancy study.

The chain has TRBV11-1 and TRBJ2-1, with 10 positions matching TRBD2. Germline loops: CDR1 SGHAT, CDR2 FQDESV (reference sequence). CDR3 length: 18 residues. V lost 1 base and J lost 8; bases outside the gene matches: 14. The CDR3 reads CASSLGGFLSGRADEQFF. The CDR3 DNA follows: TGTGCCAGCAGCTTAGGCGGTTTCCTGAGCGGGAGGGCGGATGAGCAGTTCTTC.

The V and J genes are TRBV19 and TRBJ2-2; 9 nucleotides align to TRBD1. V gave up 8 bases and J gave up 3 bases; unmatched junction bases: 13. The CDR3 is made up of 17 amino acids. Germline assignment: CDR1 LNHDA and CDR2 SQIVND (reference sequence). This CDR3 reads CASRRSPGQGHTGELFF. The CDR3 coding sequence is TGTGCCAGTCGAAGGTCCCCAGGACAGGGGCACACCGGGGAGCTGTTTTTT. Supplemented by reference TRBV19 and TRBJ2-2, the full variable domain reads DGGITQSPKYLFRKEGQNVTLSCEQNLNHDAMYWYRQDPGQGLRLIYYSQIVNDFQKGDIAEGYSVSREKKESFPLTVTSAQKNPTAFYLCASRRSPGQGHTGELFFGEGSRLTVL.

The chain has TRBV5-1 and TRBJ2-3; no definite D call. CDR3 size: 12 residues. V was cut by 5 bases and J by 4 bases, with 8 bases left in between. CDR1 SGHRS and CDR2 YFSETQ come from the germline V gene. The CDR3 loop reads CASSSPADTQYF. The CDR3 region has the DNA TGCGCCAGCAGTTCGCCGGCAGATACGCAGTATTTT.

The CDR3 sequence is CASSYLGQNTEAFF. CDR3 coding DNA: TGTGCCAGCAGTTACTTGGGACAAAACACTGAAGCTTTCTTT. This sequence joins TRBV6-6 and TRBJ1-1; D possibly corresponds to TRBD1 (6 bases). Deletions cut 1 base from V and 2 bases from J, with 8 bases between. CDR3 length: 14 residues. The V gene's germline CDR1 is MNHNY and CDR2 SVGAGI (reference sequence).

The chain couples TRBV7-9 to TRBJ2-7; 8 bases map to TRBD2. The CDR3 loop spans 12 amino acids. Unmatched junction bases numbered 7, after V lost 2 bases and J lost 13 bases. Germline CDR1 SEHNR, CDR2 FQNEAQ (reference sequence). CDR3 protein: CASSLTSGAYYF. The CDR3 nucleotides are TGTGCCAGCAGCTTAACTAGCGGAGCCTATTACTTC. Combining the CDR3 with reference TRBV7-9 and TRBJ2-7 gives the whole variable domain DTGVSQNPRHKITKRGQNVTFRCDPISEHNRLYWYRQTLGQGPEFLTYFQNEAQLEKSRLLSDRFSAERPKGSFSTLEIQRTEQGDSAMYLCASSLTSGAYYFGPGTRLTVT.

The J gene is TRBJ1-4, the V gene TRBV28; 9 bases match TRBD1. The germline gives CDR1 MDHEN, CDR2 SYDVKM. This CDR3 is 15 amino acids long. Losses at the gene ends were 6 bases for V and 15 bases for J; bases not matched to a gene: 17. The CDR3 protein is CASSPPGTGFPGVFF. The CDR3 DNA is TGTGCCAGCAGCCCGCCCGGGACAGGGTTTCCTGGGGTGTTTTTT.

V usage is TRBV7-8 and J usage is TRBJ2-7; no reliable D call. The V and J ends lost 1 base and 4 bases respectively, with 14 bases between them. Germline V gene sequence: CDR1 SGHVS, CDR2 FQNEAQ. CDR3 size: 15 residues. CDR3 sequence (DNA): TGTGCCAGCAGCTTAGGTCCGGGTGATTCTTACGAGCAGTACTTC. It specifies CASSLGPGDSYEQYF.

The chain's CDR3 is CASSPSFGARDSSGANVLTF. In DNA form, the CDR3 reads TGTGCCAGCAGCCCAAGCTTCGGTGCACGAGATTCATCTGGGGCCAACGTCCTGACTTTC. The chain recombines TRBV4-2 with TRBJ2-6; D gene ambiguous. The CDR3 consists of 20 residues. V gave up 4 bases and J gave up 1 base, with 23 bases separating them. CDR1 and CDR2 from the germline V gene are LGHNA and YNFKEQ.

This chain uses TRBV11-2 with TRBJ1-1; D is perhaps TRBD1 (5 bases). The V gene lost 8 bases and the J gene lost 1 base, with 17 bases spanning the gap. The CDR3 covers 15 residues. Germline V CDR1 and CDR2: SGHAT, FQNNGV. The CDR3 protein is CASLPQGAKNTEAFF. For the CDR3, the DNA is TGTGCCAGCCTGCCCCAGGGTGCGAAGAACACTGAAGCTTTCTTT.

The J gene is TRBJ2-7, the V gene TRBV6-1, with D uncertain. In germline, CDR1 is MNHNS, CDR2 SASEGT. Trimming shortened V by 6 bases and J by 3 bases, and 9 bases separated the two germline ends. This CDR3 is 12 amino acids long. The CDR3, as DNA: TGTGCCAGCAGGGAGCTCAACTACGAGCAGTACTTC. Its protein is CASRELNYEQYF.

The chain's CDR3 is CASSLGQGTEAFF. The DNA of the CDR3 is TGTGCCAGCAGCTTAGGACAGGGGACCGAAGCTTTCTTT. The chain combines TRBV7-6 with TRBJ1-1, with 8 bases fitting TRBD1. CDR1 and CDR2 (germline): SGHVS, FNYEAQ. The CDR3 covers 13 residues. V was clipped by 1 base and J by 8 bases; unmatched bases: 3.

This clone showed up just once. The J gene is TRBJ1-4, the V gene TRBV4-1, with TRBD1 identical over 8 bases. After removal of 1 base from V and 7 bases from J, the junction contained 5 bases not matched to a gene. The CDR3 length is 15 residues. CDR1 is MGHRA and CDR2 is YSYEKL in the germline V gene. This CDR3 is CASSQVMQGAEKLFF. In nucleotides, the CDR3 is TGCGCCAGCAGCCAAGTGATGCAGGGGGCTGAAAAACTGTTTTTT.

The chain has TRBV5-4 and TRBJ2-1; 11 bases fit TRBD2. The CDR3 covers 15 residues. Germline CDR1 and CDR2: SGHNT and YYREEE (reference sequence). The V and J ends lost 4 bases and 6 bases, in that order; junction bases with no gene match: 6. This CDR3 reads CASSVPGTSGNEQFF. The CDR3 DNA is TGTGCCAGCAGCGTACCTGGGACTAGCGGCAATGAGCAGTTCTTC.

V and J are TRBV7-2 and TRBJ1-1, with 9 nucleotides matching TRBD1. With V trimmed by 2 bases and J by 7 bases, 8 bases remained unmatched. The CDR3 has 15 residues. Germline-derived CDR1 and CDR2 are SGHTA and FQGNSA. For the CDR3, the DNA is TGTGCCAGCAGCTTATCCCCCGGGACAGGGTTTGAAGCTTTCTTT. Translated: CASSLSPGTGFEAFF.

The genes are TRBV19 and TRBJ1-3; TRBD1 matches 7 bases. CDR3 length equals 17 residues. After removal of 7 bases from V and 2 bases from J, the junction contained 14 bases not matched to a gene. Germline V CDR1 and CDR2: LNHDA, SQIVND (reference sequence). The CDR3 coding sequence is TGTGCCAGTACCATTGGCGGACAGGTCCCTACTGGAAACACCATATATTTT. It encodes CASTIGGQVPTGNTIYF. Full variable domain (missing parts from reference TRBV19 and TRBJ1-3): DGGITQSPKYLFRKEGQNVTLSCEQNLNHDAMYWYRQDPGQGLRLIYYSQIVNDFQKGDIAEGYSVSREKKESFPLTVTSAQKNPTAFYLCASTIGGQVPTGNTIYFGEGSWLTVV.

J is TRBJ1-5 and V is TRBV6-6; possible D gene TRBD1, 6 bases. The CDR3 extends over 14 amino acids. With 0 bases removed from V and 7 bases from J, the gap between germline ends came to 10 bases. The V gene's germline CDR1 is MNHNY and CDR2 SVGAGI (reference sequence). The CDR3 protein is CASSYSGGLQPQHF. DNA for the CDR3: TGTGCCAGCAGTTACTCGGGGGGGCTCCAGCCCCAGCATTTT.

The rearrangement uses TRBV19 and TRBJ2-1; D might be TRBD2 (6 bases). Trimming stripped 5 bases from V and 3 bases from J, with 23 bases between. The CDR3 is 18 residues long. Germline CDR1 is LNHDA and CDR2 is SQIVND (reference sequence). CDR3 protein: CASSPSLSLRGRYNEQFF. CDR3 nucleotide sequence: TGTGCCAGTAGTCCATCCTTGTCTTTGCGGGGCCGCTACAATGAGCAGTTCTTC.

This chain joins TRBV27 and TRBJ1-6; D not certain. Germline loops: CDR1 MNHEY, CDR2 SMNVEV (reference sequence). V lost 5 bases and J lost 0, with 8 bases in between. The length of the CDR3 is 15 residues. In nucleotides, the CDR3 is TGTGCCAGCAGTCCCCTGAGCTCCTATAATTCACCCCTCCACTTT. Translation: CASSPLSSYNSPLHF.

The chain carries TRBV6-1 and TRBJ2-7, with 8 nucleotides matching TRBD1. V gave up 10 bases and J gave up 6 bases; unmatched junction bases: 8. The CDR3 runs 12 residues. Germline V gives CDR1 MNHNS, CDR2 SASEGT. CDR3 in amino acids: CATGQGGGEQYF. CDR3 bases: TGTGCCACCGGACAGGGCGGAGGCGAGCAGTACTTC.

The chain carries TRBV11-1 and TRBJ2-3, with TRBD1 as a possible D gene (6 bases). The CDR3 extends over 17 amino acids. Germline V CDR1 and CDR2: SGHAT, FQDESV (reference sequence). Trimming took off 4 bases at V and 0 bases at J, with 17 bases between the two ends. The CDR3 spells CASSSSNRDNSTDTQYF. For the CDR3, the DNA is TGTGCCAGCAGCTCTAGCAACCGGGACAATAGCACAGATACGCAGTATTTT.

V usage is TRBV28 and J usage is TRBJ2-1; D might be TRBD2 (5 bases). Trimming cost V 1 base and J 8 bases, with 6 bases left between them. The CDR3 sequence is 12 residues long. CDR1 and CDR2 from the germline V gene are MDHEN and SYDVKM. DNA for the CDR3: TGTGCCAGCAGTTTATCTAGCTATGAGCAGTTCTTC. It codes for CASSLSSYEQFF.

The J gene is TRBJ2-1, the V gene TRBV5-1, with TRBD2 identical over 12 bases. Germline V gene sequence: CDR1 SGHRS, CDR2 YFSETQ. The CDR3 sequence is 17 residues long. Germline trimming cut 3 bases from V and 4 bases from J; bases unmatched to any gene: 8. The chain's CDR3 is CASSSGSLAGGYNEQFF. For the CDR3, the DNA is TGCGCCAGCAGCTCGGGGAGCCTAGCGGGAGGGTACAATGAGCAGTTCTTC.

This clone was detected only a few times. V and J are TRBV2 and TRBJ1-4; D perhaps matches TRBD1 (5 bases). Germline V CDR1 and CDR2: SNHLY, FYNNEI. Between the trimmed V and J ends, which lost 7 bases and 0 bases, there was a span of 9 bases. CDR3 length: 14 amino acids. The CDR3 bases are TGTGCCAGCAACTGGGGGGCAACTAATGAAAAACTGTTTTTT. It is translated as CASNWGATNEKLFF.

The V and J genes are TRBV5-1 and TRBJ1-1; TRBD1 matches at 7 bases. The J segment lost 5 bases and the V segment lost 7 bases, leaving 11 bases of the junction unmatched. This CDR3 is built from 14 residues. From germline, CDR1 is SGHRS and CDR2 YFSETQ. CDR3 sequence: CASQETGVLTEAFF. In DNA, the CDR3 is TGCGCCAGCCAGGAAACAGGGGTCTTAACTGAAGCTTTCTTT.

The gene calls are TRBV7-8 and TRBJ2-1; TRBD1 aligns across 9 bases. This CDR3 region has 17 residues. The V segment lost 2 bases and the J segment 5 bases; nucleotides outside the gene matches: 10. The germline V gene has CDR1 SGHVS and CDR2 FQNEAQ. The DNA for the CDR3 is TGTGCCAGCAGCTTATTTTCGGGACAGGGTAGGAACAATGAGCAGTTCTTC. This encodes CASSLFSGQGRNNEQFF.